The 9 T cell receptor beta chains below all came from one sample that was sequenced in a study of cytomegalovirus exposure and HLA in healthy donors. 60 Vbeta and 13 Jbeta primers were used in PCR. Only in-frame clones appear in the TCRdb table, and some are missing; sequencing was by immunoSEQ multiplex PCR. The table has some 140,000 clones, under 10% seen once; the top ten hold 6.5% to 9%. The sample consisted of PBMCs. These receptors were obtained from a woman between 40 and 50 years old in good health and CMV-seropositive.

This clone was detected a few times. The V call is TRBV5-1, the J call TRBJ1-1; 7 bases are a match to TRBD1. The CDR3 spans 14 residues. Trimming cost V 5 bases and J 3 bases; bases outside gene matches: 7. In germline, CDR1 is SGHRS, CDR2 YFSETQ. This chain's CDR3 is CASRAGTADTEAFF. The DNA of the CDR3 is TGCGCCAGCAGAGCCGGGACAGCGGACACTGAAGCTTTCTTT.

This clone was picked up a small number of times. The chain combines TRBV19 with TRBJ1-5, with TRBD1 identical over 7 bases. V shed 6 bases and J 0 bases; nucleotides not matched to a gene: 5. This CDR3 comprises 15 residues. CDR1 LNHDA and CDR2 SQIVND come from the germline V gene (reference sequence). The CDR3 region has the DNA TGTGCCAGTAGAAGACAGGGTAATAGCAATCAGCCCCAGCATTTT. The encoded protein is CASRRQGNSNQPQHF.

This clone was seen only a few times. The V call is TRBV4-1, the J call TRBJ2-3; TRBD1 matches at 10 bases. Looked up from germline, CDR1 is MGHRA and CDR2 is YSYEKL. CDR3 length: 16 amino acids. V trimming: 1 base; J trimming: 6 bases; junction bases outside the gene matches: 7. In nucleotides, the CDR3 is TGCGCCAGCAGCCAAGTCGAGGACAGGGGGTCCGATACGCAGTATTTT. It yields the protein CASSQVEDRGSDTQYF.

The rearrangement links TRBV7-7 to TRBJ2-1; D call uncertain. V lost 1 base to trimming and J lost 3 bases, with 4 bases between them. The CDR3 totals 13 residues. CDR1 is SSHAT and CDR2 is FNYEAQ in the germline V gene (reference sequence). The CDR3 coding sequence is TGTGCCAGCAGCTTAGACAGCTACAATGAGCAGTTCTTC. Translated, it gives CASSLDSYNEQFF.

This clone was counted between two and nine times. The rearrangement uses TRBV6-5 and TRBJ2-5; 9 nucleotides agree with TRBD2. The CDR3 length is 14 residues. V lost 7 bases and J lost 6; bases outside the gene matches: 9. Germline assignment: CDR1 MNHEY and CDR2 SVGAGI. CDR3 loop: CASKALAGLKTQYF. The CDR3, as DNA: TGTGCCAGCAAAGCACTAGCGGGTCTTAAGACCCAGTACTTC.

V gene TRBV19 combines with J gene TRBJ2-2; the match to TRBD2 covers 7 bases. With V trimmed by 3 bases and J by 2 bases, 12 bases remained unmatched. Germline CDR1 reads LNHDA; CDR2 reads SQIVND (reference sequence). CDR3 length equals 18 residues. Here the CDR3 reads CASSMRASGVANTGELFF. The CDR3 DNA is TGTGCCAGTAGTATGCGGGCCAGCGGGGTGGCAAACACCGGGGAGCTGTTTTTT.

In this sample, this clone turned up a few times. The chain carries TRBV2 and TRBJ1-1; 7 bases are shared with TRBD1. The CDR3 runs 14 residues. V shed 10 bases, J shed 5 bases, and the junction held 13 bases outside the gene matches. Germline lookup yields CDR1 SNHLY and CDR2 FYNNEI. CDR3 sequence (DNA): TGTGCCACCGAAAGACAGGGAGTGGGGACTGAAGCTTTCTTT. It codes for CATERQGVGTEAFF.

There are a few counts of this clone. The J gene is TRBJ1-3, the V gene TRBV7-2, with D perhaps TRBD1 (5 bases). The length of the CDR3 is 15 residues. The V gene's germline CDR1 is SGHTA and CDR2 FQGNSA. The V gene lost 5 bases and the J gene lost 0 bases, with 11 bases spanning the gap. The CDR3 protein is CASSRGHLSGNTIYF. For the CDR3, the DNA is TGTGCCAGCAGCCGAGGACACCTCTCTGGAAACACCATATATTTT.

This clone was detected a few times. The rearrangement joins TRBV29-1 to TRBJ1-3; 7 bases fit TRBD1. CDR1 and CDR2 from the germline V gene are SQVTM and ANQGSEA. CDR3 size: 13 residues. After removal of 6 bases from V and 2 bases from J, the junction contained 4 bases not matched to a gene. CDR3 region: CSVSTGTGNTIYF. CDR3 in DNA: TGCAGCGTCTCGACAGGGACTGGAAACACCATATATTTT. Full variable domain (rest looked up from reference TRBV29-1 and TRBJ1-3): SAVISQKPSRDICQRGTSLTIQCQVDSQVTMMFWYRQQPGQSLTLIATANQGSEATYESGFVIDKFPISRPNLTFSTLTVSNMSPEDSSIYLCSVSTGTGNTIYFGEGSWLTVV.